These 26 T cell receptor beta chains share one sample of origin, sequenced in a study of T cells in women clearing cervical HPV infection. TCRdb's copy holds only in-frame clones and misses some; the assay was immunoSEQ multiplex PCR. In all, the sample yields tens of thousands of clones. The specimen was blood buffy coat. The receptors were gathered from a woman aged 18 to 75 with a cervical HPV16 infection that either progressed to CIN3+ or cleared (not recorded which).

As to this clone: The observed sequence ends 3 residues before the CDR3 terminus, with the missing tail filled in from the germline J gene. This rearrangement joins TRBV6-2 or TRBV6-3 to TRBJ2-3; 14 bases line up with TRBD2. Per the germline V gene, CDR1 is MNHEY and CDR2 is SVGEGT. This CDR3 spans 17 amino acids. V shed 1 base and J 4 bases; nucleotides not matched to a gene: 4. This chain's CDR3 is CASSYYGLAGGADTQYF. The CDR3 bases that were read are TGTGCCAGCAGTTACTATGGACTAGCGGGAGGCGCAGATACG.

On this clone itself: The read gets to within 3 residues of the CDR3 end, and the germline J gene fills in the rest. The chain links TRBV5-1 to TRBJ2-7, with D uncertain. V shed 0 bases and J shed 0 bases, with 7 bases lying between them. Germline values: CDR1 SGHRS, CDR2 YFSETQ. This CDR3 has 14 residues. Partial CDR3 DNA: TGCGCCAGCAGCTTGGGCCCAGGCTCCTACGAG. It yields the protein CASSLGPGSYE. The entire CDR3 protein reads CASSLGPGSYEQYF.

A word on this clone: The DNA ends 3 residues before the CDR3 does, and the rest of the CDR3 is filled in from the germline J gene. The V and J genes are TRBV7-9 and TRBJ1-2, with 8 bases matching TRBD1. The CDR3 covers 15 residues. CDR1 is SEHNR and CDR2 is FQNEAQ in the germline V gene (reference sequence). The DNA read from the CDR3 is TGTGCCAGCAGCTCCCCTCCGGACAGGGACGATGAC. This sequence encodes CASSSPPDRDDD. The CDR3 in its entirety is CASSSPPDRDDDYTF.

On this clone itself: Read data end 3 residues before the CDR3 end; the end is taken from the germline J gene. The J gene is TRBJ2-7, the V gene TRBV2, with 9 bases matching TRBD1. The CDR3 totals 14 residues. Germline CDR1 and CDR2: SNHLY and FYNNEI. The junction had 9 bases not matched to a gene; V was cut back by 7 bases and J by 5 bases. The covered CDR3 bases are TGTGCCAGCAAACTACAGGGGGCACCGGACGAG. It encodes CASKLQGAPDE. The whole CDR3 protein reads CASKLQGAPDEQYF. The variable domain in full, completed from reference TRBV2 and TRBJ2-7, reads EPEVTQTPSHQVTQMGQEVILRCVPISNHLYFYWYRQILGQKVEFLVSFYNNEISEKSEIFDDQFSVERPDGSNFTLKIRSTKLEDSAMYFCASKLQGAPDEQYFGPGTRLTVT.

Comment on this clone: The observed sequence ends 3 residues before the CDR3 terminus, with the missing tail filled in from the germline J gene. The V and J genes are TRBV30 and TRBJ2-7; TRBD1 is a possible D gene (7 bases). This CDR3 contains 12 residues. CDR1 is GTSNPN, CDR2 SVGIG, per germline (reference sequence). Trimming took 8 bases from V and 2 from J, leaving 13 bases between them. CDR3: CASQGGPYEQYF. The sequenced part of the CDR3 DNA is TGTGCCAGCCAGGGGGGACCCTACGAG.

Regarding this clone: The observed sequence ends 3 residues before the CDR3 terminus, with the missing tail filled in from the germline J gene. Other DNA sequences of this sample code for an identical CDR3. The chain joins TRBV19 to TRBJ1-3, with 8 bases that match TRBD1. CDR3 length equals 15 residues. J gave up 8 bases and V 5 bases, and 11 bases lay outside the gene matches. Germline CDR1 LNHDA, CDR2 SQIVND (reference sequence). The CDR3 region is CASSPLGTGGDTIYF. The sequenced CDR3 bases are TGTGCCAGTAGTCCCCTTGGGACAGGAGGCGACACC.

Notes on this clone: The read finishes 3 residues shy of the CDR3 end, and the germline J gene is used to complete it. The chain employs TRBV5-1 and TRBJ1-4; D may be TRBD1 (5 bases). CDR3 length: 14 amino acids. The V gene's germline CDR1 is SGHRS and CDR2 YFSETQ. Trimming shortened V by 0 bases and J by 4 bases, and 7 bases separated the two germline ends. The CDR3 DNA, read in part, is TGCGCCAGCAGCTTGGAAGGGGATAATGAAAAA. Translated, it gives CASSLEGDNEK. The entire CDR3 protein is CASSLEGDNEKLFF.

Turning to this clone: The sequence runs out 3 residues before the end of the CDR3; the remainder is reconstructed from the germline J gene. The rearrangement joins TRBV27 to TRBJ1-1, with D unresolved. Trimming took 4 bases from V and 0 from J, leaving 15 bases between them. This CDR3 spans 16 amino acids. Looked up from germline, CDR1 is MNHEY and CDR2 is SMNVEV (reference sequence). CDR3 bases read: TGTGCCAGCAGTTCCCTCAGGCCTCTTATGAACACTGAA. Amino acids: CASSSLRPLMNTE. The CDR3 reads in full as CASSSLRPLMNTEAFF.

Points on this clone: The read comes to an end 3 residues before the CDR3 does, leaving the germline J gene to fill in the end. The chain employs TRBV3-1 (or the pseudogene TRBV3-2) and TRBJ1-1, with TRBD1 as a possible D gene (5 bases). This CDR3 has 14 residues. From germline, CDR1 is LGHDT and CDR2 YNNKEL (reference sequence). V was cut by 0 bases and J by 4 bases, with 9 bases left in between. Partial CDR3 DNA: TGTGCCAGCAGCCAAGATAACGGGGGCACTGAA. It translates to CASSQDNGGTE. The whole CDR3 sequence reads CASSQDNGGTEAFF.

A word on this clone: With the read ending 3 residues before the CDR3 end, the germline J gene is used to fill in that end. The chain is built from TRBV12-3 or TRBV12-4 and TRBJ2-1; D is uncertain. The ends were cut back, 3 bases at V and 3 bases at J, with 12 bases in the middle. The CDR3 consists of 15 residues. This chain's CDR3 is CASSLSGENYNEQFF. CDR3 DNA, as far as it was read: TGTGCCAGCAGTTTGTCAGGTGAAAACTACAATGAG.

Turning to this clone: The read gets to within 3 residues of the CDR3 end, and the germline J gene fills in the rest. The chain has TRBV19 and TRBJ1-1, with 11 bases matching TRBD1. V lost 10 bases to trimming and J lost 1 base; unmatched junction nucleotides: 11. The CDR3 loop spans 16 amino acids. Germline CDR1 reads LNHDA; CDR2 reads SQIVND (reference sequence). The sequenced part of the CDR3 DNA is TGTGCCACAAAAAGGACAGGGGGCTTATCGAACACTGAA. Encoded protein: CATKRTGGLSNTE. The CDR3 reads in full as CATKRTGGLSNTEAFF.

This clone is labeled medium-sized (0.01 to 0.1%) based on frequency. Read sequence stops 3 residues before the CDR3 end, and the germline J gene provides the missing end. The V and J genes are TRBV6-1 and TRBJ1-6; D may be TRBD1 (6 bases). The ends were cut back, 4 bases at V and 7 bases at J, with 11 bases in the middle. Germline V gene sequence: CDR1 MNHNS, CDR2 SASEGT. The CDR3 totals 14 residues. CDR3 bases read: TGTGCCAGCAGTGGATGGACAGCCAATTCACCC. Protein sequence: CASSGWTANSP. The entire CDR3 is CASSGWTANSPLHF.

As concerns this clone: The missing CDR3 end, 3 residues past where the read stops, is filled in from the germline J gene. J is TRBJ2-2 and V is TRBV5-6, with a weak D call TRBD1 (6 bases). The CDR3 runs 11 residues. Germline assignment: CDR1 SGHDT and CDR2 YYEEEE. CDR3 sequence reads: CASSKQGPLFF. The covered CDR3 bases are TGTGCCAGCAGCAAACAGGGACCG.

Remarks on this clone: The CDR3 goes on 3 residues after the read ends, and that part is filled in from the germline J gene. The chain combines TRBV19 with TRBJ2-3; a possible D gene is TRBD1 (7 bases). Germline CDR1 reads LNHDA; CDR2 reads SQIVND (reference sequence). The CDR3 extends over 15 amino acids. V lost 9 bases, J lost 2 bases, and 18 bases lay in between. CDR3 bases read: TGTGCCAGAGGGGGGACAGCCTATTCCACAGATACG. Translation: CARGGTAYSTDT. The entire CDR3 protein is CARGGTAYSTDTQYF.

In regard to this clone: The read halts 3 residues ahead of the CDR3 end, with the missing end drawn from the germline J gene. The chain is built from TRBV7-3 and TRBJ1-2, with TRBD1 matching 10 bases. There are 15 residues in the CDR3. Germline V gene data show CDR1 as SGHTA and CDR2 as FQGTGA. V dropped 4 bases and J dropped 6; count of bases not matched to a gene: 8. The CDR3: CASSSLGTGVDGYTF. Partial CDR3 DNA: TGTGCCAGCAGCTCGCTAGGGACAGGGGTGGATGGC.

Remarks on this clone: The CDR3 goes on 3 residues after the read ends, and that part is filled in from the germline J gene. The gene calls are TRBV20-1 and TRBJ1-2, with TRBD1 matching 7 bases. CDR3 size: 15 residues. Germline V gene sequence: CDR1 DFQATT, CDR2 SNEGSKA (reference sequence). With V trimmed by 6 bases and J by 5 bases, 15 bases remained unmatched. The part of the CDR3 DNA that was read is TGCAGTGCGCCCCACCGAAGGGGGCGTAGGTATGGC. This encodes CSAPHRRGRRYG. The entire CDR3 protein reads CSAPHRRGRRYGYTF.

Partial CDR3 DNA: TGTGCCAGCAGTGATTCAGGGGAGAGCACTGAA. Amino acids: CASSDSGESTE. The CDR3, in full, reads CASSDSGESTEAFF. The chain combines TRBV6-1 with TRBJ1-1; D is possibly TRBD1 (6 bases). The CDR3 end is not reached by the read, which stops 3 residues before it; the germline J gene fills it in. The V and J ends lost 3 bases and 4 bases respectively, with 12 bases between them. Germline V gives CDR1 MNHNS, CDR2 SASEGT. CDR3 length: 14 residues.

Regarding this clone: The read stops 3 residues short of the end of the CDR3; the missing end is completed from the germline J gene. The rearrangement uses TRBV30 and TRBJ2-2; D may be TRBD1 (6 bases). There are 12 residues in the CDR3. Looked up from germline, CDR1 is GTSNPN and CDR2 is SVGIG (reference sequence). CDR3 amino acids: CAWSKGVEKLFF. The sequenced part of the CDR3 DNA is TGTGCCTGGAGTAAGGGGGTTGAAAAG.

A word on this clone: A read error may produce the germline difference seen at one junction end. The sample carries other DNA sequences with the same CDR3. CDR3 in amino acids: CAWSVLGQRDTIYF. The sequenced part of the CDR3 DNA is TGTGCCTGGAGTGTACTGGGACAGAGGGACACT. The chain combines TRBV30 with TRBJ1-3, with 7 positions matching TRBD1. From the germline J gene comes the end of the CDR3, since the read stops 3 residues before it. The CDR3 has 14 residues. Germline V gene data show CDR1 as GTSNPN and CDR2 as SVGIG (reference sequence).

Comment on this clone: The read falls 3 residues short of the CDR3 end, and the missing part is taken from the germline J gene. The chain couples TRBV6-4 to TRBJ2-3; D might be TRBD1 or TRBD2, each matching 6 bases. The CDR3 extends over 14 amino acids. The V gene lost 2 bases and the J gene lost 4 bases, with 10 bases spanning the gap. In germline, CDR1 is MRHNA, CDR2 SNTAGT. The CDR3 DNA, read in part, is TGTGCCAGCAGTGACGGAGGGGGTGCAGATACG. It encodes CASSDGGGADT. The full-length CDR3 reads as CASSDGGGADTQYF.

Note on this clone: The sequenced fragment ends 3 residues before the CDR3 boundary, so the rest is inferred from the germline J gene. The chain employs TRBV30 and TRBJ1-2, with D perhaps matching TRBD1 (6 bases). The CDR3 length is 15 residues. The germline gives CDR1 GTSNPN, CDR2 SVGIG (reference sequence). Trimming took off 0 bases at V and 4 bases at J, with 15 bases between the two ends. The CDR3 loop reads CAWSVPGGRGYGYTF. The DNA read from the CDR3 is TGTGCCTGGAGTGTACCTGGGGGCAGGGGCTATGGC.

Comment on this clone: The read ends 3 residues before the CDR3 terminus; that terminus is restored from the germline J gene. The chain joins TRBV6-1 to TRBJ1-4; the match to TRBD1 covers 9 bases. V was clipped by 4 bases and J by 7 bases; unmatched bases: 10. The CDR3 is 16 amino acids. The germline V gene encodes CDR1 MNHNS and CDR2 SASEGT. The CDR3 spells CASSGTGTGKGEKLFF. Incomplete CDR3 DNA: TGTGCCAGCAGTGGTACCGGGACAGGGAAGGGTGAAAAA.

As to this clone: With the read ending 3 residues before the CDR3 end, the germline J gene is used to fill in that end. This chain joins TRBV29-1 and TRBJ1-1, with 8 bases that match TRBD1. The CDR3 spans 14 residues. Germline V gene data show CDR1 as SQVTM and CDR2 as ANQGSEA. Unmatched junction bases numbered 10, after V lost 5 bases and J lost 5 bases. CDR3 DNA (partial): TGCAGCGTTTCGGGAGGACAGGGACGTACTGAA. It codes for CSVSGGQGRTE. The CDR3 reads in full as CSVSGGQGRTEAFF.

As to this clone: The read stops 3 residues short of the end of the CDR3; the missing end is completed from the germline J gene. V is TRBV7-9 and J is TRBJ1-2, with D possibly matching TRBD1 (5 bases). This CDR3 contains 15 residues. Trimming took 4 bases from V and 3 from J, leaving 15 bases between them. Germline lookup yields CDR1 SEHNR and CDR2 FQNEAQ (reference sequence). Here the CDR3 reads CASSSPRGGDYGYTF. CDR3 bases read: TGTGCCAGCAGCTCCCCGAGGGGCGGCGACTATGGC.

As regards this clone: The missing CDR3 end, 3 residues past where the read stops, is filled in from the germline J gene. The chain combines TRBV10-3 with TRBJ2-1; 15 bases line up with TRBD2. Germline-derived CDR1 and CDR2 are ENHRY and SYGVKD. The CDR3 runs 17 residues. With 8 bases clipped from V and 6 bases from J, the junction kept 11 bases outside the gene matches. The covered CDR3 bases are TGTGCCATCTCGTACGGACTAGCGGGAGGGGGACCCAATGAG. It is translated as CAISYGLAGGGPNE. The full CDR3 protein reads CAISYGLAGGGPNEQFF.

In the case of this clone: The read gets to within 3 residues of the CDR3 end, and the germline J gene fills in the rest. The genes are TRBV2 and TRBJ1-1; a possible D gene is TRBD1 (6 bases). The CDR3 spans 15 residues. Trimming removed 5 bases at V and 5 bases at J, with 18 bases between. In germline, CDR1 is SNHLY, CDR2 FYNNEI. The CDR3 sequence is CASSFSIQGGTEAFF. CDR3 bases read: TGTGCCAGCAGTTTTTCGATACAGGGAGGGACTGAA.